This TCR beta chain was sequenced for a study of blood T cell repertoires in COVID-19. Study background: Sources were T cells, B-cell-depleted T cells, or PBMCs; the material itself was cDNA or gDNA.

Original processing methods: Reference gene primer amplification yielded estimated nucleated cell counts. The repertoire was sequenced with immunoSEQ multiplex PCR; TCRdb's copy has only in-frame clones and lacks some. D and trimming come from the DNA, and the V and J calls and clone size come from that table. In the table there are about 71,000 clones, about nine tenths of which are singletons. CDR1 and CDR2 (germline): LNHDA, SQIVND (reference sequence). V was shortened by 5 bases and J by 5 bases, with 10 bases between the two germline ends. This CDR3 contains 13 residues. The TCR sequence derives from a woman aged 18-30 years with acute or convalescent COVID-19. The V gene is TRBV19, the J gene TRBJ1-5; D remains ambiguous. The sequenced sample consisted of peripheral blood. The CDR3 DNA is TGTGCCAGTAGTTCGCGGAATGATCAGCCCCAGCATTTT. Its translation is CASSSRNDQPQHF.